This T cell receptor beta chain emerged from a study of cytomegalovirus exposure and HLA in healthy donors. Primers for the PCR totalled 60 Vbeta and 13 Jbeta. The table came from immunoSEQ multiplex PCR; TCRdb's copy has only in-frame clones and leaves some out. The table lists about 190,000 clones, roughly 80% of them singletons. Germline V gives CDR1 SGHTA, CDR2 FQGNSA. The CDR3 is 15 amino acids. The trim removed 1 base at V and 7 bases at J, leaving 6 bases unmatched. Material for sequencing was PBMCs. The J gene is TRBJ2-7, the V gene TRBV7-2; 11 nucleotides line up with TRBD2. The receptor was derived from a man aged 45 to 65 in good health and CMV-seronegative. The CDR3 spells CASSLVAGGPGEQYF. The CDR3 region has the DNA TGTGCCAGCAGCTTAGTAGCGGGGGGGCCGGGGGAGCAGTACTTC.